The clone carrying this TCR beta chain was observed a handful of times. The entry originates in a study of T-cell reconstitution after alpha-beta-depleted transplantation in children. Using unique molecular identifiers, the investigators prepared the TCRbeta library. TCRdb ran MiXCR on the PCR reads and lists one entry per CDR3 protein. The sample yields about 470,000 distinct CDR3 sequences, approximately 41% seen once. The V gene's germline CDR1 is DFQATT and CDR2 SNEGSKA (reference sequence). The CDR3 consists of 13 residues. The V gene lost 6 bases and the J gene lost 0 bases, with 11 bases spanning the gap.

The sequencing used PBMCs, collected before TCRalphabeta/CD19-depleted stem cell transplant. The source of this sequence is a girl aged 2 to 10 with aplastic anemia, due to receive a stem cell transplant. The chain uses TRBV20-1 and TRBJ1-1, with a weak D call TRBD1 (6 bases). This CDR3 is CSAPRGLNTEAFF. CDR3 nucleotides: TGCAGTGCCCCCAGGGGACTGAACACTGAAGCTTTCTTT.